Presented here are 27 T cell receptor beta chains from one specimen sequenced in a study of blood T cells in healthy people across ages. PCR was performed a second time for about 7 to 12 cycles using a sample-barcoded 5' primer and a J-beta primer mix. From the 5' RACE reads, TCRdb called clonotypes with MiXCR, one entry per CDR3 protein. The table records 800,000 to 1,000,000 distinct CDR3 sequences, roughly 43% of them present only once. The material sequenced was blood. The receptors were gathered from a man aged 25-45 years in good health.

This clonotype appeared a few times. J is TRBJ2-7 and V is TRBV29-1; TRBD1 agrees at 9 bases. V dropped 4 bases and J dropped 4; count of bases not matched to a gene: 8. The CDR3 loop spans 14 amino acids. CDR1 SQVTM and CDR2 ANQGSEA come from the germline V gene. DNA of the CDR3: TGCAGCGTTGTTTTCGGGACAGGGTGGTACGAGCAGTACTTC. This sequence encodes CSVVFGTGWYEQYF.

This clonotype turned up a few times. The genes are TRBV7-6 and TRBJ2-3; 7 nucleotides match TRBD2. CDR3 size: 15 residues. V was clipped by 5 bases and J by 4 bases; unmatched bases: 9. CDR1 and CDR2 (germline): SGHVS, FNYEAQ. The CDR3 loop reads CASSEMTSFADTQYF. In nucleotides, the CDR3 is TGTGCCAGCAGCGAGATGACTAGCTTCGCAGATACGCAGTATTTT.

The CDR3 nucleotides are TGCGCCAGCCGAGCCCTAGCGGCTAGCACAGATACGCAGTATTTT. Its translation: CASRALAASTDTQYF. V and J are TRBV5-1 and TRBJ2-3; TRBD2 matches at 7 bases. This CDR3 spans 15 amino acids. Germline V gene lookup returns CDR1 SGHRS and CDR2 YFSETQ. The trim removed 7 bases at V and 0 bases at J, leaving 8 bases unmatched.

The rearrangement joins TRBV20-1 to TRBJ2-7, with D hard to call. The CDR3 has 11 amino acids. The V end was cut by 0 bases, the J end by 5 bases, with 5 bases between. The germline CDR1 and CDR2 sequences are DFQATT and SNEGSKA (reference sequence). CDR3 in amino acids: CSARERDEQYF. The CDR3, as DNA: TGCAGTGCTAGAGAACGGGACGAGCAGTACTTC.

J is TRBJ1-1 and V is TRBV10-3, with TRBD1 matching 12 bases. V shed 2 bases, J shed 3 bases, and the junction held 7 bases outside the gene matches. Germline V lookup: CDR1 ENHRY, CDR2 SYGVKD. The CDR3 length is 17 residues. The CDR3 coding sequence is TGTGCCATCAGTGAGATGAGGGACAGGGGGCGAGACACTGAAGCTTTCTTT. Amino acids: CAISEMRDRGRDTEAFF.

The chain has TRBV7-9 and TRBJ2-1; 11 bases are shared with TRBD2. This CDR3 contains 16 residues. Germline assignment: CDR1 SEHNR and CDR2 FQNEAQ (reference sequence). After removal of 5 bases from V and 4 bases from J, the junction contained 7 bases not matched to a gene. This CDR3 is CASSGGTSGPYNEQFF. CDR3 sequence (DNA): TGTGCCAGCAGCGGAGGGACTAGCGGACCATACAATGAGCAGTTCTTC.

The chain joins TRBV3-1 to TRBJ2-7, with D possibly called TRBD1 or TRBD2 (5 bases each). CDR1 LGHDT and CDR2 YNNKEL come from the germline V gene (reference sequence). The CDR3 length is 16 residues. Trimming removed 1 base at V and 2 bases at J, with 15 bases between. In nucleotides, the CDR3 is TGTGCCAGCAGCCAAGGGGGGAGCAGCAAAACCTACGAGCAGTACTTC. Encoded protein: CASSQGGSSKTYEQYF.

This clonotype was seen a few times. The rearrangement links TRBV4-1 to TRBJ2-7, with TRBD2 matching 10 bases. The CDR3 runs 15 residues. The germline gives CDR1 MGHRA, CDR2 YSYEKL. V lost 3 bases, J lost 4 bases, and 6 bases stayed unmatched. The CDR3 here is CASSQQLAGKYEQYF. The CDR3 DNA sequence: TGCGCCAGCAGCCAGCAACTAGCGGGGAAGTACGAGCAGTACTTC.

V and J are TRBV27 and TRBJ2-7; 8 nucleotides line up with TRBD1. Germline V gives CDR1 MNHEY, CDR2 SMNVEV (reference sequence). Trimming cost V 3 bases and J 1 base; bases outside gene matches: 8. This CDR3 spans 16 amino acids. Here the CDR3 reads CASSLGGQGRSYEQYF. The CDR3 coding sequence is TGTGCCAGCAGTTTGGGTGGACAGGGACGGTCCTACGAGCAGTACTTC.

The chain is built from TRBV3-1 and TRBJ1-1, with D possibly being TRBD1 (5 bases). The germline gives CDR1 LGHDT, CDR2 YNNKEL (reference sequence). There are 12 residues in the CDR3. Trimming stripped 10 bases from V and 5 bases from J, with 14 bases between. CDR3 DNA sequence: TGTGCCACTACGGCAGGGATAACTGAAGCTTTCTTT. Amino acids: CATTAGITEAFF.

On this clonotype: One end of the junction is discordant with germline, which a read error may explain. This chain joins TRBV4-1 and TRBJ2-5; D call uncertain. CDR3 length: 15 amino acids. Looked up from germline, CDR1 is MGHRA and CDR2 is YSYEKL. The DNA for the CDR3 is TGCGCCGGCAGCCACACCCCGTTAGGGCAAGAGACCCAGTACTTC. Translation: CAGSHTPLGQETQYF.

The J gene is TRBJ2-1, the V gene TRBV4-1, with D maybe TRBD1 (6 bases). The last part of the DNA fits TRBJ2-7 better; the J call may be wrong. The CDR3 is 15 amino acids. Looked up from germline, CDR1 is MGHRA and CDR2 is YSYEKL. The CDR3 region is CASSQDHGQNNEQYF. CDR3 nucleotides: TGCGCCAGCAGCCAAGATCATGGACAGAACAATGAGCAGTACTTC.

The chain joins TRBV11-2 to TRBJ1-5; D not certain. The CDR3 loop spans 13 amino acids. Germline CDR1 and CDR2: SGHAT and FQNNGV. The V end was cut by 4 bases, the J end by 7 bases, with 11 bases between. The CDR3 reads CASSYRRNQPQHF. Here the CDR3 DNA reads TGTGCCAGCAGCTACCGTAGGAACCAGCCCCAGCATTTT.

This clonotype was picked up a small number of times. This sequence joins TRBV5-5 and TRBJ2-7; D uncertain. The CDR3 sequence is 14 residues long. The V end was cut by 0 bases, the J end by 7 bases, with 14 bases between. Germline assignment: CDR1 SGHKS and CDR2 YYEKEE (reference sequence). CDR3: CASSLVQLSGEQYF. Here the CDR3 DNA reads TGTGCCAGCAGCTTGGTACAGCTCTCGGGTGAGCAGTACTTC.

The chain employs TRBV20-1 and TRBJ2-7, with D maybe TRBD2 (5 bases). The CDR3 length is 13 residues. Germline CDR1 reads DFQATT; CDR2 reads SNEGSKA (reference sequence). Trimming pared 2 bases from V and 5 bases from J, leaving 13 bases between. CDR3 bases: TGCAGTGCTAGAATCGCTAGCTCGGACGAGCAGTACTTC. Translation: CSARIASSDEQYF.

The chain recombines TRBV25-1 with TRBJ2-7; 7 nucleotides agree with TRBD2. This CDR3 comprises 14 residues. Trimming removed 1 base from V and 6 bases from J; junction bases left unmatched: 6. Germline V gene data show CDR1 as MGHDK and CDR2 as SYGVNS. This CDR3 is CASSEWGGSSEQYF. For the CDR3, the DNA is TGTGCCAGCAGTGAATGGGGAGGGTCCAGCGAGCAGTACTTC.

This clonotype was observed a handful of times. The CDR3: CASSSAGATYEQYF. For the CDR3, the DNA is TGTGCCAGCAGCTCCGCGGGGGCGACCTACGAGCAGTACTTC. This chain connects TRBV12-3 or TRBV12-4 to TRBJ2-7; a possible D gene is TRBD2 (7 bases). The CDR3 has 14 amino acids. Trimming took off 6 bases at V and 2 bases at J, with 14 bases between the two ends.

In DNA, the CDR3 is TGTGCCAGCAGTTTAGCGAAGGGAGGGCCGTACAAGCAGTACTTC. It translates to CASSLAKGGPYKQYF. The chain carries TRBV27 and TRBJ2-4, with TRBD2 matching 7 bases. The CDR3 extends over 15 amino acids. The trim removed 2 bases at V and 13 bases at J, leaving 14 bases unmatched. CDR1 and CDR2 from the germline V gene are MNHEY and SMNVEV (reference sequence).

V usage is TRBV4-1 and J usage is TRBJ1-2, with D possibly TRBD1 on 5 matching bases. The CDR3 has 12 amino acids. Looked up from germline, CDR1 is MGHRA and CDR2 is YSYEKL. V dropped 5 bases and J dropped 7 bases, with 11 bases sitting between them. CDR3 protein: CASSTGRGGYTF. The DNA for the CDR3 is TGCGCCAGCAGCACGGGGCGGGGTGGCTACACCTTC.

The genes are TRBV7-2 and TRBJ1-6; D unresolved. Trimming took off 4 bases at V and 1 base at J, with 8 bases between the two ends. This CDR3 comprises 15 residues. Germline CDR1 SGHTA, CDR2 FQGNSA. Here the CDR3 reads CASSSRMSYNSPLHF. CDR3 sequence (DNA): TGTGCCAGCAGCTCTAGGATGTCCTATAATTCACCCCTCCACTTT. The variable domain in full, with the rest retrieved from reference TRBV7-2 and TRBJ1-6, is GAGVSQSPSNKVTEKGKDVELRCDPISGHTALYWYRQSLGQGLEFLIYFQGNSAPDKSGLPSDRFSAERTGGSVSTLTIQRTQQEDSAVYLCASSSRMSYNSPLHFGNGTRLTVT.

V and J are TRBV7-2 and TRBJ1-2, with 9 bases fitting TRBD1. V dropped 2 bases and J dropped 4; count of bases not matched to a gene: 8. The CDR3 contains 16 residues. CDR1 and CDR2 from the germline V gene are SGHTA and FQGNSA. The CDR3 DNA follows: TGTGCCAGCAGCTTAAGAAGCCTGGACAGGGGCTATGGCTACACCTTC. Translating it yields CASSLRSLDRGYGYTF.

The V call is TRBV12-3 or TRBV12-4, the J call TRBJ1-2, with D unresolved. The V and J ends lost 4 bases and 8 bases respectively, with 20 bases between them. This CDR3 has 15 amino acids. The CDR3 here is CASSSGSSSMGGYTF. The CDR3 DNA reads as TGTGCCAGCAGTTCCGGGAGTTCGTCAATGGGGGGCTACACCTTC.

The genes are TRBV21-1 and TRBJ2-1; the table's D call TRBD2 went unverified against the DNA. TRBV21-1 is an annotated pseudogene. This CDR3 comprises 16 residues. The CDR3 DNA sequence: TGTGCCAGCAGCAAAGTAGCGGCAGTCGAGTGTAATGAGCAGTTCTTC. Amino acid sequence: CASSKVAAVECNEQFF.

The chain recombines TRBV10-3 with TRBJ2-5, with D perhaps matching TRBD1 or TRBD2 (6 bases each). The CDR3 extends over 14 amino acids. Germline V gene sequence: CDR1 ENHRY, CDR2 SYGVKD. V lost 5 bases to trimming and J lost 2 bases, with 12 bases between them. CDR3 nucleotide sequence: TGTGCCATCAGTCCTACGGGGGCGCAAGAGACCCAGTACTTC. The encoded protein is CAISPTGAQETQYF.

The chain carries TRBV30 and TRBJ2-1, with 9 bases identical to TRBD1. The germline gives CDR1 GTSNPN, CDR2 SVGIG (reference sequence). V shed 0 bases and J 8 bases; nucleotides not matched to a gene: 5. The CDR3 is made up of 14 amino acids. In nucleotides, the CDR3 is TGTGCCTGGAGTGTGGGGACAGGGTCGGATGAGCAGTTCTTC. Its protein is CAWSVGTGSDEQFF.

This rearrangement joins TRBV15 to TRBJ2-3; D perhaps matches TRBD2 (6 bases). Germline CDR1 LNHNV, CDR2 YYDKDF (reference sequence). The CDR3 has 14 amino acids. Trimming removed 1 base from V and 7 bases from J, with 12 bases in between. The CDR3 bases are TGTGCCACCAGCAGAGTCGGAGGGGTAAATACGCAGTATTTT. It yields the protein CATSRVGGVNTQYF.

V usage is TRBV27 and J usage is TRBJ2-2; D ambiguous. Germline V lookup: CDR1 MNHEY, CDR2 SMNVEV (reference sequence). The V end lost 3 bases, the J end lost 6 bases, and 14 bases lay between the germline ends. CDR3 size: 15 residues. CDR3: CASSFLPGISGELFF. In nucleotides, the CDR3 is TGTGCCAGCAGTTTCCTACCGGGTATATCCGGGGAGCTGTTTTTT.